The sequence of this TCR beta chain was determined in a study of Graves' ophthalmopathy and Graves' hyperthyroidism. On the study more broadly: Upon initial diagnosis and before any treatment, peripheral blood was collected. Study-wide findings and caveats: Appearing in blood as well were most expanded thyroid clonotypes above 0.001 frequency.

This CDR3 has 14 residues. V was pared by 11 bases and J by 6 bases, with 13 bases of the junction left unmatched. Germline V gives CDR1 MDHEN, CDR2 SYDVKM. For repertoire sequencing, the TCR beta CDR3 regions were amplified from RNA transcripts. The library came from an HTBI-primed first-round RT-PCR and a second-round multiplex PCR. One entry per CDR3 protein results from TCRdb running MiXCR on the multiplex PCR reads. The table lists more than 150,000 distinct CDR3 sequences, less than 45% of them singletons. In this sample, this clonotype turned up many times. Its antigen is unknown. The material sequenced was peripheral blood. The V and J genes are TRBV28 and TRBJ1-5; 7 bases align to TRBD1. The clonotype comes from a woman in her thirties or forties with Graves' ophthalmopathy. The CDR3 bases are TGTGCCGCCACCCGACAGGGCCGTAGTCAGCCCCAGCATTTT. Translated: CAATRQGRSQPQHF. Complete variable domain (other parts from reference TRBV28 and TRBJ1-5): DVKVTQSSRYLVKRTGEKVFLECVQDMDHENMFWYRQDPGLGLRLIYFSYDVKMKEKGDIPEGYSVSREKKERFSLILESASTNQTSMYLCAATRQGRSQPQHFGDGTRLSIL.